This T cell receptor beta chain was retrieved from a study of identical twins. V lost 1 base, J lost 1 base, and 14 bases lay in between. CDR3 length: 17 amino acids. Germline V lookup: CDR1 SGHAT, CDR2 FQDESV (reference sequence). TCRdb fed the 5' RACE reads into MiXCR, producing one record per CDR3 protein. The table has some 1,600,000 distinct CDR3 sequences, about 30% seen once. This chain joins TRBV11-1 and TRBJ2-1; the D gene could be TRBD1 or TRBD2 (5 bases each). The clonotype comes from a newborn girl in good health. Sequenced input: cord blood. The CDR3 sequence is CASSLEGEGRSYNEQFF. The CDR3 region has the DNA TGTGCCAGCAGCTTAGAGGGCGAGGGGCGGTCCTACAATGAGCAGTTCTTC. The whole variable domain, remainder taken from reference TRBV11-1 and TRBJ2-1, is EAEVAQSPRYKITEKSQAVAFWCDPISGHATLYWYRQILGQGPELLVQFQDESVVDDSQLPKDRFSAERLKGVDSTLKIQPAELGDSAMYLCASSLEGEGRSYNEQFFGPGTRLTVL.